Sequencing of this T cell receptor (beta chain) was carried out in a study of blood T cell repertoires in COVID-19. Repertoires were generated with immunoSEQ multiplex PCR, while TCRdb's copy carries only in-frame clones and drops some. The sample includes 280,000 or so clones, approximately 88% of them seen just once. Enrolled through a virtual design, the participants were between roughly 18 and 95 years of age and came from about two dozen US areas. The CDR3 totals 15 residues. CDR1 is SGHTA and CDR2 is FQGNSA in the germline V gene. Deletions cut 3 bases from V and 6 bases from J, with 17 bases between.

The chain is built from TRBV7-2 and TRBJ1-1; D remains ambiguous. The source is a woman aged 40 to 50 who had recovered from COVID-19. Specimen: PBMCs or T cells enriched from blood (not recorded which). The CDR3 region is CASSFRSIQRAEAFF. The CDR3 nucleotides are TGTGCCAGCAGCTTTCGATCCATTCAGAGGGCTGAAGCTTTCTTT. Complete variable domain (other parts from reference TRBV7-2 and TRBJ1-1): GAGVSQSPSNKVTEKGKDVELRCDPISGHTALYWYRQSLGQGLEFLIYFQGNSAPDKSGLPSDRFSAERTGGSVSTLTIQRTQQEDSAVYLCASSFRSIQRAEAFFGQGTRLTVV.